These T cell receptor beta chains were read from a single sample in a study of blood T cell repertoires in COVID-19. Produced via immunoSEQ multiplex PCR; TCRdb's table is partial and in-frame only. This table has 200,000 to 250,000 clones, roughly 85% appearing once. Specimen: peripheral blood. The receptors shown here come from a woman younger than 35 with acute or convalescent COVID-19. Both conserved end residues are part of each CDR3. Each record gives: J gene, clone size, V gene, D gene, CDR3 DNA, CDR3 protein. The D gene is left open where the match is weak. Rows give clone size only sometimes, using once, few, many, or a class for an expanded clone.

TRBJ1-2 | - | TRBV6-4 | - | TGTGCCAGCAGTGAATCGGAGCGCGGGGCGGCAGCCTATGGCTACACCTTC | CASSESERGAAAYGYTF
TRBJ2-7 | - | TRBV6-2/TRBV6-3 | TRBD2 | TGTGCCAGCAGTTATCCCCTTAGCGGGAGTTTATACGAGCAGTACTTC | CASSYPLSGSLYEQYF
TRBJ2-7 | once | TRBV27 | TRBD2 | TGTGCCAGCAGTCCTAGCGGGAGAGGTACCTACGAGCAGTACTTC | CASSPSGRGTYEQYF
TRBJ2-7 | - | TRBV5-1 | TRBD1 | TGCGCCAGCAGCCGGGACAGGGGCCACGAGCAGTACTTC | CASSRDRGHEQYF
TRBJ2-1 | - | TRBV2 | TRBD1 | TGTGCCACCAAGGGACAGGATCACTCCTACAATGAGCAGTTCTTC | CATKGQDHSYNEQFF
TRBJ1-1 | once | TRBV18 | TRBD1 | TGTGCCAGCTCGGGACAGGGGAGGGGGAACACTGAAGCTTTCTTT | CASSGQGRGNTEAFF
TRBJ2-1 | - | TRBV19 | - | TGTGCCAGTAGTTTCAGGCGCAATGAGCAGTTCTTC | CASSFRRNEQFF
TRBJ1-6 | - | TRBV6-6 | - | TGTGCCAGCAGTTACTCCCGGAGCTCCTATAATTCACCCCTCCACTTT | CASSYSRSSYNSPLHF
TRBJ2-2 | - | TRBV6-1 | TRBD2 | TGTGCCAGCAGTGAACTAGCGGGAGGGCCCGGGGAGCTGTTTTTT | CASSELAGGPGELFF
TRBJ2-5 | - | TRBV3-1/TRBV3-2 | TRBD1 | TGTGCCAGCAGCCTAACGGACAGGGCTACCCGTTGGGAGACCCAGTACTTC | CASSLTDRATRWETQYF
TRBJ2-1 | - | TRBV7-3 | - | TGTGCCAGCAGCTTCGGGGGAAGTCCCAATGAGCAGTTCTTC | CASSFGGSPNEQFF
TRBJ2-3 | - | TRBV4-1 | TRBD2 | TGCGCCAGCAGCCAAGACTTCCGAGGGCTAGCGGGAGATGGAGATACGCAGTATTTT | CASSQDFRGLAGDGDTQYF
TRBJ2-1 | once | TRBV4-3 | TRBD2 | TGCGCCAGCAGCCAAGGGGCTAGCGGGAGTTGGAATGAGCAGTTCTTC | CASSQGASGSWNEQFF
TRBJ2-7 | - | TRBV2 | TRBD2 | TGTGCCAGCAGTGAATCGGGACTAGCGGGAGGTTGGGGATACGAGCAGTACTTC | CASSESGLAGGWGYEQYF
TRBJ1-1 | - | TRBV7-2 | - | TGTGCCAGCAGCCCAGGGTGGGGGGGACCGAACACTGAAGCTTTCTTT | CASSPGWGGPNTEAFF
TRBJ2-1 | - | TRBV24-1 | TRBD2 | TGTGCCACCAGTGATGCCGGAAGCGGCGGGGGAAATAACAATGAGCAGTTCTTC | CATSDAGSGGGNNNEQFF
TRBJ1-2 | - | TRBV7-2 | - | TGTGCCAGCAGCTTAGTCCTTGGGAGAGGCTACACCTTC | CASSLVLGRGYTF
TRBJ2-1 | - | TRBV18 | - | TGTGCCAGCTCACCACTAGAGAGGTCCTACAATGAGCAGTTCTTC | CASSPLERSYNEQFF
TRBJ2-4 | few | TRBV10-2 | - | TGCGCCAGCAGTGAGGTCAGGGATGATTATGGCAAAAACATTCAGTACTTC | CASSEVRDDYGKNIQYF
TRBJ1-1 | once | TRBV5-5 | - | TGTGCCAGCAGCCCCTCCGGGGGTATGAACACTGAAGCTTTCTTT | CASSPSGGMNTEAFF
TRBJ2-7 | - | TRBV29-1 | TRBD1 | TGCAGCGTCGACAGGGGACCCTACGAGCAGTACTTC | CSVDRGPYEQYF
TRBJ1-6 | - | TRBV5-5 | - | TGTGCCAGCAGCTTACACAGAGCTAATTCACCCCTCCACTTT | CASSLHRANSPLHF
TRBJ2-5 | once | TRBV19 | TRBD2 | TGTGCCAGTAGTATGCGAACTAGCGGCCAGCAAGAGACCCAGTACTTC | CASSMRTSGQQETQYF
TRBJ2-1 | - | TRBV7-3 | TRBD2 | TGTGCCAGCAGCTCACCGGGACTAGCGGAAGGGCCGGAGTTCTTC | CASSSPGLAEGPEFF
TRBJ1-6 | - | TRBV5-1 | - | TGCGCCAGCAGCAGCGGGGGAAATTCACCCCTCCACTTT | CASSSGGNSPLHF
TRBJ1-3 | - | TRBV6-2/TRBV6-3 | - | TGTGCCAGCAGTTACCCCAGGGACTCGTCTGGAAACACCATATATTTT | CASSYPRDSSGNTIYF
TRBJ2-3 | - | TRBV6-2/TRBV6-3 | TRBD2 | TGTGCCAGCAGCGAGGGACTAGCGGACTCCACAGATACGCAGTATTTT | CASSEGLADSTDTQYF
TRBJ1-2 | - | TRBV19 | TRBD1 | TGTGCCAGTACCGGGGACAGGGGGTATGGCTACACCTTC | CASTGDRGYGYTF
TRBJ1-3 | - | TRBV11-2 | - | TGTGCCAGCAGCACCCGGGACTTTTCCTCTGGAAACACCATATATTTT | CASSTRDFSSGNTIYF
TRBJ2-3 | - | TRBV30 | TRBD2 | TGTGCCTGGAGTGTCCCCGGTCTAGCGGGTTCCACAGATACGCAGTATTTT | CAWSVPGLAGSTDTQYF
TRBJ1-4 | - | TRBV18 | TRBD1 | TGTGCCAGCTCTTTGCGCCGACAGGGAGGCGAAAAACTGTTTTTT | CASSLRRQGGEKLFF
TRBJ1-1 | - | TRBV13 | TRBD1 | TGTGCCAGCAGCCCGCGACAGGGGTTGGGGGAGAACACTGAAGCTTTCTTT | CASSPRQGLGENTEAFF
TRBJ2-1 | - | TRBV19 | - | TGTGCCAGTACCGATGGGGGCGGCTTCTACAATGAGCAGTTCTTC | CASTDGGGFYNEQFF
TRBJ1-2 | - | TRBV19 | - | TGTGCCAGTAGGGGGCTAGCGGACTATGGCTACACCTTC | CASRGLADYGYTF
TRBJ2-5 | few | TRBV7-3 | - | TGTGCCAGCAGCTTAGAGGGCGGAGAAGAGACCCAGTACTTC | CASSLEGGEETQYF
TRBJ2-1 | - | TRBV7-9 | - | TGTGCCAGCAGCTTGGGCTTCTACAATGAGCAGTTCTTC | CASSLGFYNEQFF